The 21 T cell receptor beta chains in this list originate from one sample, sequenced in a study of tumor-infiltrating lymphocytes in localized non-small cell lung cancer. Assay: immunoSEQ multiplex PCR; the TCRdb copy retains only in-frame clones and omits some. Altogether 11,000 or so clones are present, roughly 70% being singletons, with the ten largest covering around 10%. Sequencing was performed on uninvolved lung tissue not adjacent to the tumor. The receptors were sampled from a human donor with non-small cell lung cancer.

The CDR3 nucleotides read TGCAGCGTTGACACCCCCCCCACAACACCAGGGAGAAGCTACGAGCAGTACTTC. It translates to CSVDTPPTTPGRSYEQYF. This rearrangement joins TRBV29-1 to TRBJ2-7; either TRBD1 or TRBD2 may fit D (5 bases each). The germline CDR1 and CDR2 sequences are SQVTM and ANQGSEA. V was clipped by 3 bases and J by 3 bases, with 27 bases between them. This CDR3 region has 18 residues.

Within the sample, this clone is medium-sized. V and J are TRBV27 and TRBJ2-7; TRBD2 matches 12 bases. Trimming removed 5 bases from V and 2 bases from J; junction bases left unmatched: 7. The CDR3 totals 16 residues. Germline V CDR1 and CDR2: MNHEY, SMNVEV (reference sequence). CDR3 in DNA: TGTGCCAGCAGTCCCATACTAGCGGGAGGTCCCTACGAGCAGTACTTC. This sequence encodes CASSPILAGGPYEQYF.

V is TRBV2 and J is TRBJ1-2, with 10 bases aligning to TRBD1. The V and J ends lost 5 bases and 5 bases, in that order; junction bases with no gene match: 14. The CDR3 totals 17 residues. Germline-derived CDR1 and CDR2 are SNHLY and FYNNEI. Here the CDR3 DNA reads TGTGCCAGCAGTCCCCCCGGGACAGGGGCCTCTCATTATGGCTACACCTTC. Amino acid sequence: CASSPPGTGASHYGYTF.

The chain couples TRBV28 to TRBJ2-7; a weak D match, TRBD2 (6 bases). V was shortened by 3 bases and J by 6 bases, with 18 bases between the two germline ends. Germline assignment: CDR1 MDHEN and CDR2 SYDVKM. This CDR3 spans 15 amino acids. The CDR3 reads CASSLGGRFLGEQYF. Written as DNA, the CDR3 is TGTGCCAGCAGTTTGGGGGGACGGTTCCTAGGCGAGCAGTACTTC.

The CDR3 sequence: CASNPFGQETQYF. CDR3 in DNA: TGTGCCAGCAATCCCTTCGGCCAAGAGACCCAGTACTTC. The chain employs TRBV6-1 and TRBJ2-5; unclear D gene. The CDR3 extends over 13 amino acids. With 7 bases removed from V and 1 base from J, the gap between germline ends came to 10 bases. Germline V lookup: CDR1 MNHNS, CDR2 SASEGT.

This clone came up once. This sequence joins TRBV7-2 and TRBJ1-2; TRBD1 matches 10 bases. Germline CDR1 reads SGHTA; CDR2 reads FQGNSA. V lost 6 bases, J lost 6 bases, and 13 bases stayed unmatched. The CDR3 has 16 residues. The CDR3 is CASRSGTGAWMDGYTF. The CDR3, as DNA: TGTGCCAGCAGATCCGGGACAGGGGCTTGGATGGATGGCTACACCTTC.

CDR3 in DNA: TGTGCCAGCAGCTTAGTGGGCGCCACAGATACGCAGTATTTT. Translation gives CASSLVGATDTQYF. The chain has TRBV7-2 and TRBJ2-3; D remains ambiguous. Germline CDR1 is SGHTA and CDR2 is FQGNSA. This CDR3 has 14 amino acids. V was clipped by 1 base and J by 2 bases, with 7 bases between them.

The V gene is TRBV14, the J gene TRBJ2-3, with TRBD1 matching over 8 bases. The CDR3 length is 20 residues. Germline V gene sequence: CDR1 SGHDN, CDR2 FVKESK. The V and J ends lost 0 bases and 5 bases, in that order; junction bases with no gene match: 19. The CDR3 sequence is CASSQDLVGQAASVGDTQYF. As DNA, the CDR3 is TGTGCCAGCAGCCAAGATCTTGTGGGACAGGCCGCCTCGGTGGGAGATACGCAGTATTTT. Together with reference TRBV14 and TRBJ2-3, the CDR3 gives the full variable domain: EAGVTQFPSHSVIEKGQTVTLRCDPISGHDNLYWYRRVMGKEIKFLLHFVKESKQDESGMPNNRFLAERTGGTYSTLKVQPAELEDSGVYFCASSQDLVGQAASVGDTQYFGPGTRLTVL.

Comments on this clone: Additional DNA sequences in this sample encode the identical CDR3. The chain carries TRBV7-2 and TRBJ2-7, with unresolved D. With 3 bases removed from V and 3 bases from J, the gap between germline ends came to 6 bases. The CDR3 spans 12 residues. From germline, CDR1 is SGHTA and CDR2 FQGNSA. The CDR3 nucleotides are TGTGCCAGCAGCTTTCAAGGCTACGAGCAGTACTTC. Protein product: CASSFQGYEQYF.

As DNA, the CDR3 is TGTGCCTGTATGATAGCGGGCTCTTACAATGAGCAGTTCTTC. Translating it yields CACMIAGSYNEQFF. J is TRBJ2-1 and V is TRBV30; 7 nucleotides agree with TRBD2. With V trimmed by 6 bases and J by 4 bases, 9 bases remained unmatched. This CDR3 spans 14 amino acids. The germline V gene has CDR1 GTSNPN and CDR2 SVGIG (reference sequence).

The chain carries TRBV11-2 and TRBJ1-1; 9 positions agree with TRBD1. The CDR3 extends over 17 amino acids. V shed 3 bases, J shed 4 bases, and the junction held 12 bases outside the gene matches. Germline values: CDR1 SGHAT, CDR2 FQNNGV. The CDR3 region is CASSFTGGAVGVTEAFF. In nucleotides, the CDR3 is TGTGCCAGCAGCTTTACAGGGGGCGCAGTCGGGGTCACTGAAGCTTTCTTT.

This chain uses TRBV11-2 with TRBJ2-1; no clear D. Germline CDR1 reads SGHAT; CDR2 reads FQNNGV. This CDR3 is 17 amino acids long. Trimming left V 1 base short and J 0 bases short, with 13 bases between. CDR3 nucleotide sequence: TGTGCCAGCAGCTTAGTGGCTTCACCAGACTCCTACAATGAGCAGTTCTTC. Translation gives CASSLVASPDSYNEQFF.

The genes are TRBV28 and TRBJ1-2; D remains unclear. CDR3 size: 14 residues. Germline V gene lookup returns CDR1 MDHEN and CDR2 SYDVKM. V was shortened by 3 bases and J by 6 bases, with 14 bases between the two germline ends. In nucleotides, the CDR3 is TGTGCCAGCAGTTTGCTACCTGAGATGGATGGCTACACCTTC. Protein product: CASSLLPEMDGYTF.

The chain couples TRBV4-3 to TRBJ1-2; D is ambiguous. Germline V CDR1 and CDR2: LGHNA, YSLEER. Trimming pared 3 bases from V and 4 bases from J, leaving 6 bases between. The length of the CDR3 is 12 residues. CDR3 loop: CASSHQGYGYTF. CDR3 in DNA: TGCGCCAGCAGCCACCAAGGCTATGGCTACACCTTC.

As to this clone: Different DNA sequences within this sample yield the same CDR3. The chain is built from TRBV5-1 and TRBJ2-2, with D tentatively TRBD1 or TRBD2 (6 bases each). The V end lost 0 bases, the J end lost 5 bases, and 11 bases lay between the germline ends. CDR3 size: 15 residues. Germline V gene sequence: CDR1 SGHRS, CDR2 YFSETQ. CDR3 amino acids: CASSLVGGGTGELFF. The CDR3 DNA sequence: TGCGCCAGCAGCTTGGTGGGGGGCGGAACCGGGGAGCTGTTTTTT.

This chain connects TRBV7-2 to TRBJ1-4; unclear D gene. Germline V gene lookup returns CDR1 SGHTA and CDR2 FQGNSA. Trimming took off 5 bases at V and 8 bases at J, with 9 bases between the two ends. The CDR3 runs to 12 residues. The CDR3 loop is CASSLLGEKLFF. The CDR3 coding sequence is TGTGCCAGCAGCCTCCTGGGGGAAAAACTGTTTTTT.

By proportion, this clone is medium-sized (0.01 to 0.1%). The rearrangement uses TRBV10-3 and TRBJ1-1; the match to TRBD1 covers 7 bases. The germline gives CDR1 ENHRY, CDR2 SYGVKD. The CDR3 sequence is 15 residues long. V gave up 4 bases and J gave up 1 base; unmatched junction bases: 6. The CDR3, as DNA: TGTGCCATCAGTGGAAGGACAGGCTGGAACACTGAAGCTTTCTTT. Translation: CAISGRTGWNTEAFF.

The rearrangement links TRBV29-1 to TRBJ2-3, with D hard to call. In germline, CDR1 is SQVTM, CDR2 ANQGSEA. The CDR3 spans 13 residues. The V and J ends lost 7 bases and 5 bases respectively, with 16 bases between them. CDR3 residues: CSGAVKSVDTQYF. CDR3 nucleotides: TGCAGCGGGGCAGTTAAGTCGGTAGATACGCAGTATTTT.

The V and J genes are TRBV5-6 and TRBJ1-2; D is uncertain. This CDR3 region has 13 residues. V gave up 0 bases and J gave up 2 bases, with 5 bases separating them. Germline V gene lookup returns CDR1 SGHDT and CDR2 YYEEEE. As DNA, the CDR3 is TGTGCCAGCAGCTTGGCCGGGAACTATGGCTACACCTTC. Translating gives CASSLAGNYGYTF.

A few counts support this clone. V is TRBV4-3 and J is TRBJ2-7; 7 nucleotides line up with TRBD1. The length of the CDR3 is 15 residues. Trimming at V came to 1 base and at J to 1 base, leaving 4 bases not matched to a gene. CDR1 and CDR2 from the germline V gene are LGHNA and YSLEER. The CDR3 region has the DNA TGCGCCAGCAGCCAAGGGATGACAGGGTCCTACGAGCAGTACTTC. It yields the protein CASSQGMTGSYEQYF.

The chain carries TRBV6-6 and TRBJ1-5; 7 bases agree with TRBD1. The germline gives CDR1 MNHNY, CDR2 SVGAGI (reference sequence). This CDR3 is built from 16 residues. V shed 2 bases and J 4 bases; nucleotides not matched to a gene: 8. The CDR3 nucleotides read TGTGCCAGCAGTTACCCCCAACAGGGGAGGAATCAGCCCCAGCATTTT. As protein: CASSYPQQGRNQPQHF.